This T cell receptor (beta chain) was obtained from a study of monozygotic twins with inflammatory bowel disease. A total RNA quantity of about 4,000 ng went into each TCR library. From the 5' RACE reads, TCRdb lists one entry per CDR3 protein and no DNA. The sample data list more than 300,000 distinct CDR3 sequences. Skipping T cell sorting, the study isolated total RNA directly from whole blood. The CDR3 has 20 residues. Germline CDR1 SGHDT, CDR2 YYEEEE. Regarding the study as a whole: No detectable difference in repertoire similarity separated concordant from discordant twins, possibly as a result of limited power.

About this clonotype: Its target is unknown.

The V call is TRBV5-6, the J call TRBJ2-1; TCRdb names TRBD2, which stays unverified in the absence of DNA. Sequencing was carried out using blood. The source of this sequence is a human donor with ulcerative colitis or Crohn's disease, or a healthy co-twin of an affected twin (not recorded which). The CDR3: CASSLESGLAGGVSYNEQFF.